This T cell receptor beta chain emerged from a study of CD8 T cells in Susac syndrome. After extraction with the RNeasy kit, 0.5 to 1 ug of the RNA was reverse transcribed using random hexamers. Using its own MiXCR run on the immunoSEQ multiplex PCR reads, TCRdb lists one record per CDR3 protein. The table lists 150,000 to 200,000 distinct CDR3 sequences, roughly 92% of them singletons. The receptor was isolated from a human donor with multiple sclerosis. Input material: CD4+ T cells from PBMCs.

The CDR3 nucleotides are TGCAGTGCTCGCCGGGACAGGGATCAGCCCCAGCATTTT. Translating it yields CSARRDRDQPQHF. The chain is built from TRBV20-1 and TRBJ1-5; TRBD1 aligns across 9 bases. Trimming took 5 bases from V and 5 from J; bases not matched to a gene: 4. Germline CDR1 and CDR2: DFQATT and SNEGSKA (reference sequence). CDR3 length: 13 amino acids.